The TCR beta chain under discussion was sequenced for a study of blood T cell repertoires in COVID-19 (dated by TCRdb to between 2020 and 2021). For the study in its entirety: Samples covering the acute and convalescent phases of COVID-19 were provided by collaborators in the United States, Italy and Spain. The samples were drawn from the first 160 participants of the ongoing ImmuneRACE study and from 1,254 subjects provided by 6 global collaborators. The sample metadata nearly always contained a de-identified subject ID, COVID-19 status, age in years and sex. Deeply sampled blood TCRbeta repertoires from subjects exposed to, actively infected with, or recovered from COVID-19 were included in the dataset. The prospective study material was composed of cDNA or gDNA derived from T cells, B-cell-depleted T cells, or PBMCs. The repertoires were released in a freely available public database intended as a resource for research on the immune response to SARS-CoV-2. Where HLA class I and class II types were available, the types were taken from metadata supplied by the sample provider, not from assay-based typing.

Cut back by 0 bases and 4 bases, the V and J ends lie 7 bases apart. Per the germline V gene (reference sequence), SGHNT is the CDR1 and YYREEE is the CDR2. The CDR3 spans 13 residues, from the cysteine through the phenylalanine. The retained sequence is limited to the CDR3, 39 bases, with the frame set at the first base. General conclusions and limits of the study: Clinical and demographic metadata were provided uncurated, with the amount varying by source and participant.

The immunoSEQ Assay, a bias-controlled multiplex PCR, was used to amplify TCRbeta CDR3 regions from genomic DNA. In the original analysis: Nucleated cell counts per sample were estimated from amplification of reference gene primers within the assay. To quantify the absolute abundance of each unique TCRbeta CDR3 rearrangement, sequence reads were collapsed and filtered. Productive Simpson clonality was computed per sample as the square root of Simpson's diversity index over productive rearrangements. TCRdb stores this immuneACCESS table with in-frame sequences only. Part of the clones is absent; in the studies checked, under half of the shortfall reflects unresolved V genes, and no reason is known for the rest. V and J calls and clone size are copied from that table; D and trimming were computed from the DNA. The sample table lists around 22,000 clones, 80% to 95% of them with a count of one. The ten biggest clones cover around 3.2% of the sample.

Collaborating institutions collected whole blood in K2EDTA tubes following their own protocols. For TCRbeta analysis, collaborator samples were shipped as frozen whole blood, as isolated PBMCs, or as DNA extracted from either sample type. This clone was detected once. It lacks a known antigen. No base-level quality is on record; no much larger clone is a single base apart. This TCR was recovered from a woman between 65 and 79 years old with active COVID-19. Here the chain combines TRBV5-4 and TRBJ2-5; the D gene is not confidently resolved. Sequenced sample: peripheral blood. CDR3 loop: CASSLESGETQYF. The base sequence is TGTGCCAGCAGCTTGGAATCCGGAGAGACCCAGTACTTC.